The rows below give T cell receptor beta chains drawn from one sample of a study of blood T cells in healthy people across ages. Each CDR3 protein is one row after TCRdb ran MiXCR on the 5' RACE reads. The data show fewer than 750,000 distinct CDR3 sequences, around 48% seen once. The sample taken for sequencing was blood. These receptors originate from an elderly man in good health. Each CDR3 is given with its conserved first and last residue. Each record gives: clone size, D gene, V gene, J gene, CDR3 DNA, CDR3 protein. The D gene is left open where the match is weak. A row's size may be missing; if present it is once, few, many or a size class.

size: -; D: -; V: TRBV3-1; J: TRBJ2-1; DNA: TGTGCCAGCAGCTGGAGGGGAGGCGGCAATGAGCAGTTCTTC; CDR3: CASSWRGGGNEQFF
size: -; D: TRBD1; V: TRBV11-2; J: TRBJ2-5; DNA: TGTGCCAGCAGCTTAATCCGGACAGGGGTCTCCCAAGAGACCCAGTACTTC; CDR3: CASSLIRTGVSQETQYF
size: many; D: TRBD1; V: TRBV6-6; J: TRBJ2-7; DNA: TGTGCCAGCAGTTACTCGGACAGGGGGTCCTACGAGCAGTACTTC; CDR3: CASSYSDRGSYEQYF
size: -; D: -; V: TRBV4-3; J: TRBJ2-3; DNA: TGCGCCAGCAGCCAAGCTCACAAGACCTCGGGGCCAGATACGCAGTATTTT; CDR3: CASSQAHKTSGPDTQYF
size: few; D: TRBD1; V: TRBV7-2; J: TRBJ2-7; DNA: TGTGCCAGCAGCTTAGTTACAGGGGTCTACGAGCAGTACTTC; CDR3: CASSLVTGVYEQYF
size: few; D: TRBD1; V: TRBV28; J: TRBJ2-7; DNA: TGTGCCACCCGGGTGGGACAGAACTACGAGCAGTACTTC; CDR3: CATRVGQNYEQYF
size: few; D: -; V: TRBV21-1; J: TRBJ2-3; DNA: TGTGCCAGCAGCAAAGAACAACTAGCGGGTGGCACAGATACGCAGTATTTT; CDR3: CASSKEQLAGGTDTQYF
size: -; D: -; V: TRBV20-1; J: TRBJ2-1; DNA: TGCAGTGCTAGTCGACCAAGCCGTAGGGAAACCAATGAGCAGTTCTTC; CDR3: CSASRPSRRETNEQFF
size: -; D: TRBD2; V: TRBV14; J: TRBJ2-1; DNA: TGTGCCAGCCGGGGCGGACTAGCCAACAATGAGCAGTTCTTC; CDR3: CASRGGLANNEQFF
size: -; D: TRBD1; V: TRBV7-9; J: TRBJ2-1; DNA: TGTGCCAGCAGCTTAAGACAGGGGGCTGACAATGAGCAGTTCTTC; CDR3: CASSLRQGADNEQFF
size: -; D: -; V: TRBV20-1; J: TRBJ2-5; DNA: TGCAGTGCGCCGACTAGGGACCAAGAGACCCAGTACTTC; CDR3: CSAPTRDQETQYF
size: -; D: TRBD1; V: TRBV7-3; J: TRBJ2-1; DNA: TGTGCCAGCAGCTTAGGACAGGGGCGAGGAGAGACCCAGTTCTTC; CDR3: CASSLGQGRGETQFF
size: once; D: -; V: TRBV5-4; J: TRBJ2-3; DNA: TGTGCCAGCAGCCACCCAACTACTGGTTCAGATACGCAGTATTTT; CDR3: CASSHPTTGSDTQYF
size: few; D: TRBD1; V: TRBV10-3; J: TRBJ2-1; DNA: TGTGCCATCAGTGAGGACAGGGGCTACAATGAGCAGTTCTTC; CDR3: CAISEDRGYNEQFF
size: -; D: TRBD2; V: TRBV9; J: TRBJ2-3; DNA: TGTGCCAGCAGCGGCTGGGAGGGGATAAACGCAGATACGCAGTATTTT; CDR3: CASSGWEGINADTQYF
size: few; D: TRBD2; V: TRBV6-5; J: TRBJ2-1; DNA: TGTGCCAGCAGTTCCCGACTAGCGGGGGGGTTGTTGAACAATGAGCAGTTCTTC; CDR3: CASSSRLAGGLLNNEQFF
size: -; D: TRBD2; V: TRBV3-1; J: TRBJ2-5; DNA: TGTGCCAGCAGCCAACCCACTAGCGCTAAAGAGACCCAGTACTTC; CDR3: CASSQPTSAKETQYF
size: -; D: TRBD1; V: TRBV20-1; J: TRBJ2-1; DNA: TGCAGTGCTAGACAGGGGGTTTTTGAGCAGTTCTTC; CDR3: CSARQGVFEQFF
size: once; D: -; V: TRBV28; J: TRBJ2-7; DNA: TGTGCCAGCAGTTTATCTTCTGGCGGCTCGGGCTACGAGCAGTACTTC; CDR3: CASSLSSGGSGYEQYF
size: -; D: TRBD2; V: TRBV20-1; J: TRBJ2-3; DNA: TGCAGTGCTCAAATGGGACTAGCGGGAGGAGGCACAGGTACGCAGTATTTT; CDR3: CSAQMGLAGGGTGTQYF
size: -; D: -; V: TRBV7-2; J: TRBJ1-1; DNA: TGTGCCAGCACGCTGCTAGGCCGGCCAGGTTACACTGAAGCTTTCTTT; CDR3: CASTLLGRPGYTEAFF
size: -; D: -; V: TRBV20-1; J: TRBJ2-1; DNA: TGCAGTGCTAGAGAAGGGCAGGACTGGTCCTACAATGAGCAGTTCTTC; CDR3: CSAREGQDWSYNEQFF
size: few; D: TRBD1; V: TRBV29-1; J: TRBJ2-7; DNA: TGCAGCGTTGGAGACAGGGTGGAGTACTTC; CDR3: CSVGDRVEYF
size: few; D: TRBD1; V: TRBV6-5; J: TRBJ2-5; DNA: TGTGCCAGCAGTTACCGTGGACAGGGAGTAGAGACCCAGTACTTC; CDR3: CASSYRGQGVETQYF
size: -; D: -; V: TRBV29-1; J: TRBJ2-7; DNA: TGCAGCGTTGAAAGGCGGCAGGGTGCACGGGAGCAGTACTTC; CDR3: CSVERRQGAREQYF
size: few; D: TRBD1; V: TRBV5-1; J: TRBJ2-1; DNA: TGCGCCAGCAGCAAAAGCCCCGGGACAGGGAACCCGGCCTATGAGCAGTTCTTC; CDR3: CASSKSPGTGNPAYEQFF
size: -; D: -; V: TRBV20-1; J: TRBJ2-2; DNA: TGCAGTGCTAGAGATCGAGGGAACACCGGGGAGCTGTTTTTT; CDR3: CSARDRGNTGELFF
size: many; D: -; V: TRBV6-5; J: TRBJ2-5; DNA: TGTGCCAGCAGCCCTAGGGGGGGAGAGACCCAGTACTTC; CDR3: CASSPRGGETQYF
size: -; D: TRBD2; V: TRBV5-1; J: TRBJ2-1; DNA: TGCGCCAGCAGCTTGAGCCTAGCGGGAACGGGCTACAATGAGCAGTTCTTC; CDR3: CASSLSLAGTGYNEQFF
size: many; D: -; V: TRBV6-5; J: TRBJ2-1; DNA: TGTGCCAGCAGTTCCTCGCCGGGTTCCTCAGGGAATGAGCAGTTCTTC; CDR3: CASSSSPGSSGNEQFF
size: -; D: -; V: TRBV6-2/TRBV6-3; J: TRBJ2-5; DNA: TGTGCCAGCAGCCAACGCCCAGCTAGCAGAAAAGAGACCCAGTACTTC; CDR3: CASSQRPASRKETQYF
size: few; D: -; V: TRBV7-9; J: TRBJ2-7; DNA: TGTGCCAGCAGCCTCGTGACAGCCGGGTCCTACGAGCAGTACTTC; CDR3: CASSLVTAGSYEQYF
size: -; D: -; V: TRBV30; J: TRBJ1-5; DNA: TGTGCCTGGAGGCCGATTGGCGGCAATCAGCCCCAGCATTTT; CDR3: CAWRPIGGNQPQHF
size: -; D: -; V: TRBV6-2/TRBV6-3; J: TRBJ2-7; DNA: TGTGCCAGCACCGACGACTACTCCTACGAGCAGTACTTC; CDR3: CASTDDYSYEQYF
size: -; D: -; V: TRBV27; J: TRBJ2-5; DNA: TGTGCCAGCAGCGCCGCGGGGACTGGGAGTTCGTACTTC; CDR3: CASSAAGTGSSYF
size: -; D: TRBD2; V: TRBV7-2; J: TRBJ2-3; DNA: TGTGCCAGCAGTACGGGACTAGCGGGGGTGGCAGATACGCAGTATTTT; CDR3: CASSTGLAGVADTQYF
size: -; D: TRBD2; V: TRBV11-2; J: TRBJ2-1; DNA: TGTGCCAGCAGCTTAGATAGAACTAGCGGAGCCTACAATGAGCAGTTCTTC; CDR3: CASSLDRTSGAYNEQFF
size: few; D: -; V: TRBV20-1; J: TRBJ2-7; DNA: TGCAGTGCCAATCCCGGGGGATCCTACGAGCAGTACTTC; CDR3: CSANPGGSYEQYF
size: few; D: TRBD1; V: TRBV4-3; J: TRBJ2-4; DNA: TGCGCCAGCAGCCAGGGACAGGGCCTTGCCAAAAACATTCAGTACTTC; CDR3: CASSQGQGLAKNIQYF
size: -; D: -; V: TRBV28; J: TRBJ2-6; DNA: TGTGCCAGCAGTTTATACGGGACTGGGGCCAACGTCCTGACTTTC; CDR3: CASSLYGTGANVLTF
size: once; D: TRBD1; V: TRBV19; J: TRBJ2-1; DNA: TGTGCCAGTAGTATCGGGACAGAAGACAATGAGCAGTTCTTC; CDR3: CASSIGTEDNEQFF
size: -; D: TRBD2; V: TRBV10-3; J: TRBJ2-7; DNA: TGTGCCATCAGTTCTATGGTGAGCGGGAGCTTCGACGAGCAGTACTTC; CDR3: CAISSMVSGSFDEQYF
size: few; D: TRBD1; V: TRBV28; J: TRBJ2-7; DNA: TGTGCCAGCAGTGCCGGGACAGGGGTCCCCCACGAGCAGTACTTC; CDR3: CASSAGTGVPHEQYF
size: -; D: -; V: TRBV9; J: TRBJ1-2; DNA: TGTGACGGCTATGACTACACCTTC; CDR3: CDGYDYTF
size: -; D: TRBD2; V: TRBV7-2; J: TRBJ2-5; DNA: TGTGCCAGCAGCTTGGGACTAGCGGAGTACCAAGAGACCCAGTACTTC; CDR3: CASSLGLAEYQETQYF
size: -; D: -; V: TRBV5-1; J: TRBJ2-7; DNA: TGCGCCAGCAGCGCTGGACCCCCGGATGGGGCCTTTTACGAGCAGTACTTC; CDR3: CASSAGPPDGAFYEQYF
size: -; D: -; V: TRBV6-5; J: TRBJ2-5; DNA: TGTGCCAGCAGAACGGGTGGACGCAGGGTGGGGGAGACCCAGTACTTC; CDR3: CASRTGGRRVGETQYF
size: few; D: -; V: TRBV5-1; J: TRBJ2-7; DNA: TGCGCCAGCAGCCGTACGACAGGTAGTTCATACGAGCAGTACTTC; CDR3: CASSRTTGSSYEQYF